The next 5 T cell receptor beta chains were all read from a single sample in a study of CDR3 diversity in severe acne (dated by TCRdb to about 2019). The library was generated by PCR. Sequencing was carried out with an Illumina HiSeq 2000. TCRdb handled the public reads itself, with Q25 trimming in fastp and clone calling in MiXCR, and kept productive beta chains. Each entry is one CDR3 protein sequence, shown with its most common DNA and genes. This sample gives approximately 77,000 distinct CDR3 sequences in total; approximately 54% of them show up just once. 11% of the sample is held by the ten biggest clonotypes. The source material was blood. All receptors derive from a male donor with severe acne vulgaris.

This chain links TRBV29-1 with TRBJ2-5, with 7 bases that match TRBD2. With V trimmed by 1 base and J by 5 bases, 1 base remained unmatched. CDR3 length equals 12 residues. CDR1 and CDR2 from the germline V gene are SQVTM and ANQGSEA. The CDR3 nucleotides read TGCAGCGTTGAAGTCGGGGGGGAGACCCAGTACTTC. It encodes CSVEVGGETQYF.

This clonotype was observed a few times. V and J are TRBV3-1 and TRBJ2-7; 11 nucleotides align to TRBD2. Germline V gives CDR1 LGHDT, CDR2 YNNKEL (reference sequence). The CDR3 has 15 amino acids. V shed 4 bases, J shed 0 bases, and the junction held 2 bases outside the gene matches. The CDR3 protein is CASSPSGGSSYEQYF. CDR3 in DNA: TGTGCCAGCAGCCCTAGCGGGGGGAGCTCCTACGAGCAGTACTTC.

This chain joins TRBV5-5 and TRBJ1-1; D unresolved. V dropped 2 bases and J dropped 7 bases, with 15 bases sitting between them. Germline CDR1 SGHKS, CDR2 YYEKEE (reference sequence). The CDR3 has 14 amino acids. The CDR3 sequence: CASSFRLGLGEAFF. Written as DNA, the CDR3 is TGTGCCAGCAGCTTTCGTTTGGGGTTAGGTGAAGCTTTCTTT.

This clonotype appeared a few times. The CDR3 coding sequence is TGTGCCAGCAGTTCCTATCACCGGGTGACAGGGATTGCCTACGAGCAGTACTTC. This gives the protein CASSSYHRVTGIAYEQYF. The chain uses TRBV28 and TRBJ2-7; 7 nucleotides match TRBD1. Germline trimming cut 4 bases from V and 2 bases from J; bases unmatched to any gene: 17. Germline CDR1 is MDHEN and CDR2 is SYDVKM. The CDR3 consists of 18 residues.

Of note for this clonotype: Because the CDR3's place on the DNA is in doubt, the DNA is left out and the CDR3 is given as listed by TCRdb. V is TRBV3-1 and J is TRBJ2-2; TRBD1, the D gene given by the table, was not confirmed from the DNA. The CDR3 numbers 17 amino acids, ends counted. Germline assignment: CDR1 LGHDT and CDR2 YNNKEL (reference sequence). CDR3 residues: CASSQALWTRNTGELFF.